The clone carrying this T cell receptor beta chain was seen ten or more times. What it binds is unknown. TCRdb analysed the 5' RACE reads with MiXCR anew, one entry per CDR3 protein. The sample consists of hundreds of thousands of distinct CDR3 sequences, roughly 22% of them appearing once. This entry is derived from a study of T-cell memory formation after mild COVID-19. General observations from the study: Pre-infection memory contained some responding clones, which suggested that cross-reactive memory had joined. Researchers could not confirm that second-wave clones peaking on day 37 targeted SARS-CoV-2.

The clonotype originates from an adult woman who had mild COVID-19 (a few samples of this study predate the infection). Cell type and time point are not known. Sequences were obtained from PBMCs or a T cell subset sorted from them (not recorded which).

CDR3 region: CASSLSSGKHNEQFF. In DNA, the CDR3 is TGTGCCAGCAGCTTATCGTCAGGGAAGCACAATGAGCAGTTCTTC. The chain has TRBV7-2 and TRBJ2-1; TRBD1 might be the D (5 bases). This CDR3 has 15 amino acids. Germline V gene data show CDR1 as SGHTA and CDR2 as FQGNSA. V lost 2 bases, J lost 5 bases, and 13 bases lay in between.